A single sample gave rise to the 15 T cell receptor beta chains below, sequenced in a study of kidney transplant recipient with SARS-CoV-2 infection. TCRdb re-derived calls from the reads in MiXCR, one entry per CDR3 protein. The sample carries roughly 230,000 distinct CDR3 sequences, around 30% recorded once. Sample: a blood sample, taken at baseline and on day 111 from a kidney transplant recipient. All receptors derive from a young adult male patient who had COVID-19 and was a kidney transplant recipient. Part of the T cells may come from the graft donor.

The count of this clonotype is one. This sequence may be a read error, since a much larger clone differs from it by one base. CDR3 protein: CAWSLGRRTGAFF. The DNA for the CDR3 is TGTGCCTGGAGCTTGGGGCGCCGGACTGGAGCTTTCTTT. This chain links TRBV30 with TRBJ1-1; D perhaps matches TRBD1 (5 bases). The CDR3 consists of 13 residues. CDR1 and CDR2 (germline): GTSNPN, SVGIG (reference sequence).

This clonotype was seen repeatedly, ten times or more. CDR3 bases: TGTGCCAGCAGCAACGGGGGACAATCTGAAAAACTGTTTTTT. It yields the protein CASSNGGQSEKLFF. The chain combines TRBV7-2 with TRBJ1-4; TRBD1 is a possible D gene (6 bases). V was shortened by 5 bases and J by 7 bases, with 14 bases between the two germline ends. Germline CDR1 SGHTA, CDR2 FQGNSA. The CDR3 has 14 amino acids.

This clonotype was recorded at least ten times. The limits of the CDR3 on the DNA are not certain, so only TCRdb's listed CDR3 is given. The rearrangement uses TRBV7-5 and TRBJ1-2. TRBV7-5 is shown as a pseudogene. Ends included, the CDR3 has 19 residues. CDR3 protein: CISVPEKLNEVGKTYGYTF.

On this clonotype: This sequence may be a read error, since a much larger clone differs from it by one base. The chain joins TRBV24-1 to TRBJ2-1, with D possibly matching TRBD2 (5 bases). CDR1 is KGHDR and CDR2 is SFDVKD in the germline V gene. The CDR3 is 15 residues long. The CDR3 spells CVTSDSGKAYNEQFF. CDR3 nucleotide sequence: TGTGTCACCAGTGATTCGGGGAAGGCCTACAATGAGCAGTTCTTC.

As regards this clonotype: The final CDR3 position lacks the conserved phenylalanine or tryptophan, pointing to a likely read error. The chain combines TRBV5-8 with TRBJ1-2; no definite D call. CDR3 length equals 16 residues. Germline V gene data show CDR1 as SGHTS and CDR2 as YDEGEE. The CDR3 loop reads CVSLGHHPRKTYGYTI. CDR3 DNA sequence: TGTGTCAGCCTAGGGCATCATCCACGAAAGACCTATGGCTACACCATC.

This clonotype was observed at least ten times. The chain is built from TRBV11-2 and TRBJ2-5; 7 nucleotides align to TRBD2. V dropped 8 bases and J dropped 5; count of bases not matched to a gene: 17. The CDR3 runs 16 residues. From germline, CDR1 is SGHAT and CDR2 FQNNGV. The CDR3 coding sequence is TGTGCCAGCCGCCCTCTGCGGGGGACGACCCGGGAGACCCAGTACTTC. Amino acid sequence: CASRPLRGTTRETQYF.

This clonotype has at least ten counts. The chain combines TRBV6-5 with TRBJ1-4; D unresolved. V gave up 8 bases and J gave up 8 bases, with 9 bases separating them. Germline CDR1 and CDR2: MNHEY and SVGAGI. There are 11 residues in the CDR3. This CDR3 reads CASSGREKLFF. The CDR3 coding sequence is TGTGCCAGCTCGGGGAGGGAAAAACTGTTTTTT.

With respect to this clonotype: Just one base apart from a much larger clone, this may be a read error. The gene calls are TRBV20-1 and TRBJ1-1, with D unresolved. Germline values: CDR1 DFQATT, CDR2 SNEGSKA (reference sequence). V was trimmed by 6 bases and J by 5 bases, leaving 16 bases between them. The CDR3 extends over 13 amino acids. The CDR3 DNA sequence: TGCAGTGCCGCGGGATCAGGAGTTACTGAAGCTTTCTTT. This gives the protein CSAAGSGVTEAFF.

This clonotype was observed at least ten times. This chain links TRBV9 with TRBJ2-5; D uncertain. The V end lost 0 bases, the J end lost 6 bases, and 9 bases lay between the germline ends. Germline V gene lookup returns CDR1 SGDLS and CDR2 YYNGEE. This CDR3 contains 13 residues. The CDR3 DNA reads as TGTGCCAGCAGCGTAGATGGCGAACAGACCCAGTACTTC. It translates to CASSVDGEQTQYF.

Details on this clonotype: A clone one base away is much larger, so this may be a read error. This CDR3 fails to terminate in the conserved phenylalanine or tryptophan, so it likely reflects a read error. CDR3 protein: CASTTTVSRKTYGYTL. CDR3 bases: TGTGCCAGCACGACGACTGTCTCGCGAAAGACCTATGGCTACACCCTC. The chain uses TRBV5-5 and TRBJ1-2; D is ambiguous. The CDR3 consists of 16 residues. V was clipped by 6 bases and J by 4 bases, with 22 bases between them. The V gene's germline CDR1 is SGHKS and CDR2 YYEKEE (reference sequence).

Note on this clonotype: A much larger clone differs by one base, so this may be a read error. This chain joins TRBV20-1 and TRBJ2-3; D uncertain. Germline V CDR1 and CDR2: DFQATT, SNEGSKA (reference sequence). The CDR3 extends over 14 amino acids. Trimming pared 1 base from V and 2 bases from J, leaving 10 bases between. CDR3 residues: CSARAAQFTDTQYF. The CDR3 DNA reads TGCAGTGCTAGAGCGGCACAGTTCACAGATACGCAGTATTTT.

In regard to this clonotype: This may stem from a read error, because a much larger clone lies one nucleotide away. This chain connects TRBV20-1 to TRBJ1-5, with D possibly TRBD1 on 5 matching bases. CDR1 is DFQATT and CDR2 is SNEGSKA in the germline V gene (reference sequence). This CDR3 is built from 16 residues. The CDR3 DNA follows: TGCAGTGCTAGAGAGAGAAACGCAGGGAAAAATCAGCACCAGCATTTT. Translating it yields CSARERNAGKNQHQHF.

This clonotype was found many times. This chain joins TRBV28 and TRBJ1-1, with D perhaps matching TRBD1 (6 bases). V lost 3 bases, J lost 2 bases, and 10 bases lay in between. This CDR3 has 14 residues. CDR1 is MDHEN, CDR2 SYDVKM, per germline. CDR3 protein: CASSFGGGNTEAFF. The CDR3 DNA follows: TGTGCCAGCAGTTTTGGAGGGGGTAACACTGAAGCTTTCTTT.

This clonotype was detected ten times or more. V and J are TRBV30 and TRBJ1-2; no firm D call. CDR1 GTSNPN and CDR2 SVGIG come from the germline V gene (reference sequence). V gave up 2 bases and J gave up 4 bases, with 11 bases separating them. The CDR3 is 13 residues long. The CDR3 region has the DNA TGTGCCTGGAGTAGAGGGCAGATCTATGGCTACACCTTC. Residues: CAWSRGQIYGYTF.

Concerning this clonotype itself: A read error may explain this, as a much larger clone is one base away. The genes are TRBV20-1 and TRBJ2-7; 7 bases are shared with TRBD1. The length of the CDR3 is 13 residues. Germline values: CDR1 DFQATT, CDR2 SNEGSKA (reference sequence). CDR3 region: CSTRDRDTYEQYF. For the CDR3, the DNA is TGCAGTACTAGAGACAGGGACACCTACGAGCAGTACTTC.